This T cell receptor beta chain was sequenced in a study of T cells in Graves' hyperthyroidism and ophthalmopathy. This CDR3 contains 15 residues. Germline V gene sequence: CDR1 SGHAT, CDR2 FQNNGV. Trimming cost V 2 bases and J 2 bases; bases outside gene matches: 6. The CDR3 regions of TCR beta were amplified from RNA transcripts. HTBI primers were the set used in a first-round RT-PCR of the TCR CDR3. TCRdb re-called the multiplex PCR reads through MiXCR, storing one row per CDR3 protein. The sample has around 400,000 distinct CDR3 sequences; 15% to 17% are singletons. This clonotype was found a few times.

This TCR derives from a woman in her late teens or twenties with Graves' hyperthyroidism that later progressed to Graves' ophthalmopathy. The chain carries TRBV11-2 and TRBJ2-7; 7 nucleotides match TRBD1. The sample was blood. CDR3 loop: CASSLIRDRAYEQYF. Written as DNA, the CDR3 is TGTGCCAGCAGCTTAATCCGGGACAGAGCCTACGAGCAGTACTTC.